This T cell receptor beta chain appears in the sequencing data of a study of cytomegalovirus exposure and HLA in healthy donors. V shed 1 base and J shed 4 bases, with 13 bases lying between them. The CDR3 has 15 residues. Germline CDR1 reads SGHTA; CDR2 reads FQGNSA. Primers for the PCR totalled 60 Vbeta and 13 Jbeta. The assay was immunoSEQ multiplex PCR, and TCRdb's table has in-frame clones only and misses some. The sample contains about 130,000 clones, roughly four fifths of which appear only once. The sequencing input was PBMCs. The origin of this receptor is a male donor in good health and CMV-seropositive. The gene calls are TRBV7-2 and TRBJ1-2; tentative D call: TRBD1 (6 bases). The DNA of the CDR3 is TGTGCCAGCAGCTTAGGGCAAGGGGGAACCTATGGCTACACCTTC. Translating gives CASSLGQGGTYGYTF.